This T cell receptor beta chain emerged from a study of vaccination and CD4 T cells after COVID-19. Study overall: Six men and four women formed the convalescents, two being Hispanic.

Treatment meaning: approximately nine-day PBMC culture with coronavirus spike peptide pools or control peptides (ViraFEST assay). Cultured CD4+ T cell DNA was sequenced using the Oncomine TCR Beta short-read assay. MiXCR was run by TCRdb on the PCR reads, yielding one entry per CDR3 protein. The sample lists under 20,000 distinct CDR3 sequences, 40% occurring once. Of note for this clonotype: The antigen remains unidentified.

The specimen was CD4+ T cells from blood, cultured in vitro, collected after SARS-CoV-2 vaccination. The sequence came from a human donor who had recovered from COVID-19.

The CDR3 loop reads CASSEARGQPQHF. The CDR3 bases are TGTGCCAGCAGTGAAGCGCGGGGCCAGCCCCAGCATTTT. The rearrangement links TRBV6-1 to TRBJ1-5; D possibly corresponds to TRBD1 (5 bases). Germline V gives CDR1 MNHNS, CDR2 SASEGT. The CDR3 extends over 13 amino acids. Trimming took 0 bases from V and 7 from J, leaving 7 bases between them.